This T cell receptor beta chain is from a study of T cells expressing NK-cell markers. TCRdb reanalyzed the 5' RACE reads and collapses them to one entry per CDR3 protein, without DNA. The table lists some 450,000 distinct CDR3 sequences. This CDR3 is 15 amino acids long. The rearrangement links TRBV12-3 or TRBV12-4 to TRBJ2-2. Material for sequencing was blood T cells: a sorted CD56 or NKG2C T cell subset, CD4+ or CD8+ T cells, or bulk PBMC T cells (not recorded which). The TCR sequence derives from a woman between 18 and 69 years old in good health. This chain's CDR3 is CASRIAGANTGELFF.